One and the same sample provided the 30 T cell receptor beta chains below, sequenced in a study of blood T cells in healthy people across ages. Then a second PCR, running about 7 to 11 cycles, was carried out with a sample-barcoded 5' primer and a J-beta primer mix. TCRdb ran MiXCR on the 5' RACE reads and lists one entry per CDR3 protein. The sample includes 550,000 to 600,000 distinct CDR3 sequences, approximately 27% of them seen just once. The sequenced sample was blood. Receptor source: a woman in her sixties or seventies in good health.

This clonotype came up a few times. This sequence joins TRBV20-1 and TRBJ1-1; no clear D gene. Germline CDR1 DFQATT, CDR2 SNEGSKA (reference sequence). This CDR3 is 12 amino acids long. Trimming pared 6 bases from V and 2 bases from J, leaving 10 bases between. This CDR3 reads CSALGRNTEAFF. CDR3 DNA sequence: TGCAGTGCCCTCGGACGTAACACTGAAGCTTTCTTT.

V and J are TRBV4-2 and TRBJ1-2; D not resolved. V dropped 2 bases and J dropped 0 bases, with 16 bases sitting between them. This CDR3 contains 17 residues. Germline values: CDR1 LGHNA, CDR2 YNFKEQ. CDR3 amino acids: CASSQRQDARANYGYTF. The DNA of the CDR3 is TGTGCCAGCAGCCAAAGGCAGGATGCGCGGGCTAACTATGGCTACACCTTC.

In this sample, this clonotype turned up a few times. V is TRBV9 and J is TRBJ1-6; possibly TRBD1 for D (5 bases). Trimming cost V 6 bases and J 8 bases, with 12 bases left between them. Germline V gene lookup returns CDR1 SGDLS and CDR2 YYNGEE. The CDR3 covers 13 residues. The CDR3 DNA reads TGTGCCAGCACCGGGGGAGGAGATTCACCCCTCCACTTT. As protein: CASTGGGDSPLHF.

This rearrangement joins TRBV6-2 or TRBV6-3 to TRBJ2-3, with 11 bases identical to TRBD2. The CDR3 consists of 16 residues. Germline CDR1 MNHEY, CDR2 SVGEGT. V shed 2 bases, J shed 3 bases, and the junction held 4 bases outside the gene matches. The DNA of the CDR3 is TGTGCCAGCAGTTACCGACTAGCGGGGAGAACAGATACGCAGTATTTT. Amino acid sequence: CASSYRLAGRTDTQYF.

The V call is TRBV5-1, the J call TRBJ2-5, with 8 bases aligning to TRBD2. Trimming cost V 5 bases and J 3 bases; bases outside gene matches: 6. The CDR3 is 14 amino acids. CDR1 is SGHRS, CDR2 YFSETQ, per germline. In DNA, the CDR3 is TGCGCCAGCAGTCCGGGGGGGGAGAAAGAGACCCAGTACTTC. The encoded protein is CASSPGGEKETQYF.

This clonotype showed up just a few times. CDR3 DNA sequence: TGTGCCAGCAGACGCCCTGGGGGAGAACACTACGAGCAGTACTTC. Its translation is CASRRPGGEHYEQYF. This chain connects TRBV6-2 or TRBV6-3 to TRBJ2-7, with D possibly called TRBD1 or TRBD2 (5 bases each). This CDR3 region has 15 residues. Looked up from germline, CDR1 is MNHEY and CDR2 is SVGEGT. V was cut by 6 bases and J by 3 bases, with 18 bases left in between.

The table lists this clonotype with a few counts. This sequence joins TRBV7-2 and TRBJ1-5; 7 positions agree with TRBD1. Trimming took 5 bases from V and 4 from J; bases not matched to a gene: 5. Germline-derived CDR1 and CDR2 are SGHTA and FQGNSA. This CDR3 comprises 14 residues. The CDR3 here is CASSLWDRNQPQHF. The CDR3 coding sequence is TGTGCCAGCAGCCTATGGGACAGAAATCAGCCCCAGCATTTT.

The chain employs TRBV20-1 and TRBJ2-7; no definite D call. This CDR3 region has 13 residues. Trimming shortened V by 2 bases and J by 2 bases, and 10 bases separated the two germline ends. Germline V gene data show CDR1 as DFQATT and CDR2 as SNEGSKA (reference sequence). The CDR3 here is CSARRTATYEQYF. CDR3 nucleotides: TGCAGTGCTAGAAGAACAGCTACCTACGAGCAGTACTTC.

In this sample, this clonotype turned up a few times. The chain carries TRBV20-1 and TRBJ2-1; maybe TRBD2 (6 bases). Germline CDR1 is DFQATT and CDR2 is SNEGSKA (reference sequence). The CDR3 spans 17 residues. Trimming removed 1 base at V and 4 bases at J, with 20 bases between. The CDR3 loop is CSARAPRSGGLYNEQFF. CDR3 coding DNA: TGCAGTGCTAGAGCCCCCCGTTCCGGGGGTTTATACAATGAGCAGTTCTTC.

This clonotype was detected a few times. The chain uses TRBV21-1 and TRBJ1-5; TRBD1, the D gene given by the table, was not confirmed from the DNA. TRBV21-1 is a pseudogene locus. This CDR3 is 18 amino acids long. CDR3 amino acids: CASSKALGAADSNQPQHF. CDR3 sequence (DNA): TGTGCCAGCAGCAAAGCGCTGGGGGCAGCTGATAGCAATCAGCCCCAGCATTTT.

Only one count was recorded for this clonotype. This likely comes from a read error, as the CDR3 has no conserved phenylalanine or tryptophan at its end. The chain combines TRBV29-1 with TRBJ2-1; D is undetermined. Germline CDR1 is SQVTM and CDR2 is ANQGSEA. The CDR3 sequence is 11 residues long. V lost 4 bases, J lost 8 bases, and 9 bases lay in between. This chain's CDR3 is CSVVGDHEQFL. The CDR3 DNA reads as TGCAGCGTTGTTGGGGATCATGAGCAGTTCCTC.

This chain connects TRBV7-8 to TRBJ2-4; 10 bases map to TRBD1. J lost 3 bases, V lost 1 base, and 6 bases had no gene match. There are 17 residues in the CDR3. Germline lookup yields CDR1 SGHVS and CDR2 FQNEAQ. The CDR3 reads CASSLEGQGSVKNIQYF. The CDR3 DNA reads as TGTGCCAGCAGCTTAGAGGGACAGGGGTCCGTCAAAAACATTCAGTACTTC.

The rearrangement joins TRBV7-2 to TRBJ1-1, with D possibly matching TRBD1 (6 bases). V lost 5 bases and J 4 bases, leaving 14 bases between the germline ends. Germline V CDR1 and CDR2: SGHTA, FQGNSA. The CDR3 runs 14 residues. In DNA, the CDR3 is TGTGCCAGCAGCGCCCTACAGGGACCCACTGAAGCTTTCTTT. It yields the protein CASSALQGPTEAFF.

This clonotype showed up just a few times. The rearrangement links TRBV7-2 to TRBJ1-2, with 9 nucleotides matching TRBD1. Trimming at V came to 5 bases and at J to 8 bases, leaving 15 bases not matched to a gene. The CDR3 has 16 amino acids. Germline lookup yields CDR1 SGHTA and CDR2 FQGNSA. This CDR3 reads CASSPTTGTGSRGYTF. The CDR3 DNA reads TGTGCCAGCAGCCCGACAACCGGGACAGGGAGTAGGGGCTACACCTTC. Full variable domain (outside the CDR3, taken from reference TRBV7-2 and TRBJ1-2): GAGVSQSPSNKVTEKGKDVELRCDPISGHTALYWYRQSLGQGLEFLIYFQGNSAPDKSGLPSDRFSAERTGGSVSTLTIQRTQQEDSAVYLCASSPTTGTGSRGYTFGSGTRLTVV.

This sequence joins TRBV10-3 and TRBJ1-5, with 7 positions matching TRBD1. CDR1 is ENHRY, CDR2 SYGVKD, per germline. This CDR3 is 15 amino acids long. J was trimmed by 2 bases and V by 5 bases; bases with no gene match: 6. CDR3 sequence: CAISSRGEGNQPQHF. The CDR3 DNA follows: TGTGCCATCAGTTCCAGGGGGGAAGGCAATCAGCCCCAGCATTTT.

This chain joins TRBV7-9 and TRBJ1-3; 8 bases map to TRBD1. The germline gives CDR1 SEHNR, CDR2 FQNEAQ (reference sequence). The CDR3 contains 16 residues. V was clipped by 0 bases and J by 4 bases; unmatched bases: 5. Here the CDR3 reads CASSLARTGPGNTIYF. The CDR3 DNA is TGTGCCAGCAGCTTAGCGCGGACAGGGCCCGGAAACACCATATATTTT.

In this sample, this clonotype turned up a few times. V usage is TRBV5-1 and J usage is TRBJ1-2; D is possibly TRBD1 (6 bases). From germline, CDR1 is SGHRS and CDR2 YFSETQ. Trimming took 3 bases from V and 8 from J, leaving 20 bases between them. CDR3 length equals 15 residues. In nucleotides, the CDR3 is TGCGCCAGCAGCTCCCAAATGGGGCAGGGGAACGGCTACACCTTC. Encoded protein: CASSSQMGQGNGYTF.

This clonotype was detected a few times. As DNA, the CDR3 is TGTGCCAGCAGTTACGGAGGACTTAATTCACCCCTCCACTTT. This gives the protein CASSYGGLNSPLHF. V and J are TRBV6-5 and TRBJ1-6; no clear D gene. Trimming pared 2 bases from V and 6 bases from J, leaving 8 bases between. The CDR3 totals 14 residues. Germline CDR1 MNHEY, CDR2 SVGAGI.

This clonotype was recorded a few times. The V call is TRBV10-3, the J call TRBJ2-7; D uncertain. This CDR3 comprises 12 residues. The germline V gene has CDR1 ENHRY and CDR2 SYGVKD. V gave up 5 bases and J gave up 1 base, with 6 bases separating them. CDR3 coding DNA: TGTGCCATCAGTACTGATTCCTACGAGCAGTACTTC. As protein: CAISTDSYEQYF.

This clonotype has just a few counts. J is TRBJ2-4 and V is TRBV7-2; TRBD2 matches at 7 bases. Germline V lookup: CDR1 SGHTA, CDR2 FQGNSA. V was pared by 5 bases and J by 9 bases, with 7 bases of the junction left unmatched. The CDR3 spans 13 residues. CDR3 region: CASSPPTSSIQYF. Written as DNA, the CDR3 is TGTGCCAGCAGCCCCCCGACTAGCTCCATTCAGTACTTC.

There are a few counts of this clonotype. The V gene is TRBV12-3 or TRBV12-4, the J gene TRBJ2-1, with a weak D call TRBD2 (6 bases). The V gene lost 3 bases and the J gene lost 3 bases, with 12 bases spanning the gap. The CDR3 spans 15 residues. CDR3 sequence reads: CASSFGRGLYNEQFF. CDR3 bases: TGTGCCAGCAGTTTTGGGCGGGGACTCTACAATGAGCAGTTCTTC.

For this clonotype: The junction departs from the called germline gene at one end, perhaps through a read error. This rearrangement joins TRBV7-2 to TRBJ2-4; D remains ambiguous. Germline lookup yields CDR1 SGHTA and CDR2 FQGNSA. The CDR3 contains 11 residues. Written as DNA, the CDR3 is TGTGCCAGCAGCCAGGAAAACATTCACTACTTC. The encoded protein is CASSQENIHYF.

In this sample, this clonotype turned up a few times. At one end, the junction sequence differs from germline, possibly due to a read error. The rearrangement uses TRBV11-2 and TRBJ1-3; D is unresolved. The CDR3 has 22 residues. Germline values: CDR1 SGHAT, CDR2 FQNNGV. Here the CDR3 DNA reads TGTGCCAGCAGCTCCTCTTTATGGTGGCAGCCCCAAGGTGTCCCCTCTGGAAACGCCATATATTTT. This translates into CASSSSLWWQPQGVPSGNAIYF.

This clonotype showed up just a few times. V is TRBV4-1 and J is TRBJ1-1; D is uncertain. Trimming removed 3 bases at V and 2 bases at J, with 13 bases between. Per germline, CDR1 MGHRA and CDR2 YSYEKL. The CDR3 has 15 residues. The CDR3 sequence is CASSHYGRPNTEAFF. The DNA of the CDR3 is TGCGCCAGCAGCCATTATGGGAGGCCAAACACTGAAGCTTTCTTT.

This clonotype was counted at least ten times. This chain links TRBV7-2 with TRBJ1-4; a weak D match, TRBD1 (6 bases). The V end was cut by 4 bases, the J end by 8 bases, with 11 bases between. Germline loops: CDR1 SGHTA, CDR2 FQGNSA. The CDR3 consists of 13 residues. The CDR3 DNA sequence: TGTGCCAGCAGCTGGGGACAAGGCGAAAAACTGTTTTTT. This codes for CASSWGQGEKLFF.

The chain carries TRBV4-2 and TRBJ1-2, with a weak D call TRBD1 (6 bases). CDR1 is LGHNA and CDR2 is YNFKEQ in the germline V gene. Trimming removed 2 bases at V and 0 bases at J, with 10 bases between. There are 15 residues in the CDR3. In DNA, the CDR3 is TGTGCCAGCAGCCAATCAGGGGAGACTAACTATGGCTACACCTTC. Translating it yields CASSQSGETNYGYTF.

This clonotype came up a few times. This chain joins TRBV27 and TRBJ1-1; D not certain. V lost 5 bases and J lost 0, with 13 bases in between. The CDR3 length is 15 residues. The germline V gene has CDR1 MNHEY and CDR2 SMNVEV (reference sequence). The DNA of the CDR3 is TGTGCCAGCAGTACTACGGGGAGCGTGAACACTGAAGCTTTCTTT. As protein: CASSTTGSVNTEAFF.

The rearrangement joins TRBV6-1 to TRBJ1-2; maybe TRBD1 (6 bases). Between the trimmed V and J ends, which lost 6 bases and 3 bases, there was a span of 8 bases. CDR3 length equals 12 residues. Germline CDR1 is MNHNS and CDR2 is SASEGT. In DNA, the CDR3 is TGTGCCAGCAGGGCAGGGGACTATGGCTACACCTTC. This gives the protein CASRAGDYGYTF.

This clonotype was seen a few times. The genes are TRBV6-2 or TRBV6-3 and TRBJ2-5, with TRBD2 as a possible D gene (5 bases). From germline, CDR1 is MNHEY and CDR2 SVGEGT. Trimming left V 6 bases short and J 7 bases short, with 18 bases between. The CDR3 has 14 residues. CDR3 nucleotides: TGTGCCAGCAGCCCGAGTTTGAGGGTGGGGACCCAGTACTTC. This codes for CASSPSLRVGTQYF.

The gene calls are TRBV7-2 and TRBJ2-7; D might be TRBD1 or TRBD2, each matching 5 bases. Germline CDR1 and CDR2: SGHTA and FQGNSA. V was shortened by 6 bases and J by 5 bases, with 8 bases between the two germline ends. The CDR3 contains 11 residues. The CDR3 DNA is TGTGCCAGCAGGAGGGGCGACGAGCAGTACTTC. Encoded protein: CASRRGDEQYF.